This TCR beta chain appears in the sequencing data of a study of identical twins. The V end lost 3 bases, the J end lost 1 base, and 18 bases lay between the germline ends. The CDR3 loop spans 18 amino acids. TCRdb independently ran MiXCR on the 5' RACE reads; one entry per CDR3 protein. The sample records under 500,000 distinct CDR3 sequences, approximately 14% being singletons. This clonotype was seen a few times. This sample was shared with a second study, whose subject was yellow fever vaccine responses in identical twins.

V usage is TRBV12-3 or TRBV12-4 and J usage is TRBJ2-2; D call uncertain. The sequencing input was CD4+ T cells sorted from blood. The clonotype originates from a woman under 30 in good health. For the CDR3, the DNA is TGTGCCAGCAGTTTTCGGGCCGCCGATCGCTTGAACACCGGGGAGCTGTTTTTT. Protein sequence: CASSFRAADRLNTGELFF.